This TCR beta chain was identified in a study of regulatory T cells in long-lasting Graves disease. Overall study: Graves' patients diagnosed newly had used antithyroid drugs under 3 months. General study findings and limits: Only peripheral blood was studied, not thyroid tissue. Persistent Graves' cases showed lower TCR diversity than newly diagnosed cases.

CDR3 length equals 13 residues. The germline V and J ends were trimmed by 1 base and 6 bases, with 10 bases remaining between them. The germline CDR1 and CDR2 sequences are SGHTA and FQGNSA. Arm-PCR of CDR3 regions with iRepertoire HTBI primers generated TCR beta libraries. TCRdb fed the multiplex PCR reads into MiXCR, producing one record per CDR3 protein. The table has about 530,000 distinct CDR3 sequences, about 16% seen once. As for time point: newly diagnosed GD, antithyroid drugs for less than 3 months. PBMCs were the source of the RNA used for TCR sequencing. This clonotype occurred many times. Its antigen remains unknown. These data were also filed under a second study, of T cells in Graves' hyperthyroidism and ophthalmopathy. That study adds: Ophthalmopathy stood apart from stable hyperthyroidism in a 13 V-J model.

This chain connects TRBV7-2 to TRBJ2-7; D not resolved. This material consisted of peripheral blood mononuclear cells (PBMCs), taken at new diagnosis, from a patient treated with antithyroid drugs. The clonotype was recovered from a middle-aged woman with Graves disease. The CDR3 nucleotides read TGTGCCAGCAGCTTAGGAACGGCGGTCGAGCAGTACTTC. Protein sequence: CASSLGTAVEQYF.